Each of the 18 T cell receptor beta chains below was sequenced from the same sample in a study of blood T cell repertoires in COVID-19. TCRdb's table, derived via immunoSEQ multiplex PCR, lists solely in-frame clones and lacks some. Here the sample spans under 85,000 clones, approximately 89% being singletons. Specimen: peripheral blood. Every receptor here comes from a man aged 80 or over with acute or convalescent COVID-19.

This clone was detected only a few times. The rearrangement joins TRBV5-4 to TRBJ1-2, with D hard to call. Between the trimmed V and J ends, which lost 1 base and 4 bases, there was a span of 14 bases. The CDR3 consists of 15 residues. The germline V gene has CDR1 SGHNT and CDR2 YYREEE (reference sequence). Here the CDR3 DNA reads TGTGCCAGCAGCTTGATCTCCGGGGAAGGCTATGGCTACACCTTC. Amino acids: CASSLISGEGYGYTF. Using reference TRBV5-4 and TRBJ1-2 for the parts outside the CDR3, the full variable domain is ETGVTQSPTHLIKTRGQQVTLRCSSQSGHNTVSWYQQALGQGPQFIFQYYREEENGRGNFPPRFSGLQFPNYSSELNVNALELDDSALYLCASSLISGEGYGYTFGSGTRLTVV.

The V and J genes are TRBV6-5 and TRBJ1-2, with 11 bases lining up with TRBD1. The trim removed 6 bases at V and 8 bases at J, leaving 5 bases unmatched. This CDR3 comprises 13 residues. Germline V gene data show CDR1 as MNHEY and CDR2 as SVGAGI. CDR3 DNA sequence: TGTGCCAGCAGCCGGACAGGGGGCCGCGGCTACACCTTC. It yields the protein CASSRTGGRGYTF.

V and J are TRBV5-5 and TRBJ1-5, with 7 bases matching TRBD1. The junction had 5 bases not matched to a gene; V was cut back by 0 bases and J by 5 bases. This CDR3 is 15 amino acids long. Germline assignment: CDR1 SGHKS and CDR2 YYEKEE (reference sequence). CDR3 sequence (DNA): TGTGCCAGCAGCTTGGTCGGGACAGCCTATCAGCCCCAGCATTTT. It yields the protein CASSLVGTAYQPQHF.

This clone was seen a single time. The gene calls are TRBV19 and TRBJ1-1; 7 bases line up with TRBD1. The junction had 3 bases not matched to a gene; V was cut back by 4 bases and J by 1 base. CDR3 length: 14 residues. The germline V gene encodes CDR1 LNHDA and CDR2 SQIVND (reference sequence). The CDR3 loop reads CASSTDRKNTEAFF. In nucleotides, the CDR3 is TGTGCCAGTAGTACGGACAGGAAGAACACTGAAGCTTTCTTT.

The genes are TRBV7-2 and TRBJ2-1; 8 bases line up with TRBD2. The CDR3 extends over 15 amino acids. Germline V CDR1 and CDR2: SGHTA, FQGNSA. V was clipped by 5 bases and J by 7 bases; unmatched bases: 10. The CDR3 nucleotides are TGTGCCAGCAGCGGTCCGGGACTAGGGTTAAATGAGCAGTTCTTC. Its translation is CASSGPGLGLNEQFF.

The chain employs TRBV30 and TRBJ2-7, with 8 bases identical to TRBD1. The CDR3 runs to 12 residues. CDR1 is GTSNPN and CDR2 is SVGIG in the germline V gene (reference sequence). The ends lost 2 bases at V and 7 bases at J; junction bases unmatched: 4. CDR3 in amino acids: CAWSTTGGEQYF. The CDR3 coding sequence is TGTGCCTGGAGTACCACAGGGGGAGAGCAGTACTTC.

The rearrangement joins TRBV10-2 to TRBJ2-7; D is undetermined. With 6 bases removed from V and 2 bases from J, the gap between germline ends came to 14 bases. Per germline, CDR1 WSHSY and CDR2 SAAADI. The length of the CDR3 is 14 residues. The CDR3 loop is CASSPGRIAYEQYF. DNA of the CDR3: TGCGCCAGCAGCCCTGGCCGAATCGCCTACGAGCAGTACTTC.

This clone was seen only a few times. The chain employs TRBV7-3 and TRBJ2-1; TRBD2 aligns across 7 bases. The CDR3 sequence is 12 residues long. Trimming cost V 4 bases and J 12 bases; bases outside gene matches: 6. CDR1 SGHTA and CDR2 FQGTGA come from the germline V gene. CDR3 region: CASSSNGGGQFF. The CDR3 DNA is TGTGCCAGCAGCTCTAATGGCGGGGGGCAGTTCTTC.

The V gene is TRBV5-1, the J gene TRBJ1-1, with D unclear. The CDR3 spans 16 residues. Germline lookup yields CDR1 SGHRS and CDR2 YFSETQ. V gave up 0 bases and J gave up 1 base, with 13 bases separating them. The CDR3 DNA follows: TGCGCCAGCAGCTTGGCCCCCGGGGAGAAGAACACTGAAGCTTTCTTT. The encoded protein is CASSLAPGEKNTEAFF.

The V and J genes are TRBV7-2 and TRBJ2-2; tentatively, D is TRBD2 (5 bases). The CDR3 contains 16 residues. The V gene lost 6 bases and the J gene lost 9 bases, with 23 bases spanning the gap. In germline, CDR1 is SGHTA, CDR2 FQGNSA. CDR3 bases: TGTGCCAGCAGTTTGATTAGGAGGACGGACTCCAGGGAGCTGTTTTTT. Translation: CASSLIRRTDSRELFF.

This clone was detected only once. V and J are TRBV27 and TRBJ2-7, with TRBD1 matching 11 bases. CDR1 and CDR2 from the germline V gene are MNHEY and SMNVEV (reference sequence). J lost 3 bases, V lost 2 bases, and 15 bases had no gene match. The CDR3 is 19 residues long. Here the CDR3 reads CASSLAGTGGLGGHYEQYF. For the CDR3, the DNA is TGTGCCAGCAGTTTAGCCGGGACAGGGGGACTTGGAGGCCACTACGAGCAGTACTTC.

This sequence joins TRBV29-1 and TRBJ2-2; maybe TRBD2 (7 bases). The CDR3 runs to 14 residues. Germline loops: CDR1 SQVTM, CDR2 ANQGSEA. The ends were cut back, 7 bases at V and 4 bases at J, with 16 bases in the middle. CDR3 nucleotide sequence: TGCAGCGCCGAGGGGGGGGCCCGCACCGGGGAGCTGTTTTTT. As protein: CSAEGGARTGELFF.

This chain links TRBV28 with TRBJ1-1; D possibly corresponds to TRBD1 (6 bases). The CDR3 extends over 16 amino acids. Germline V CDR1 and CDR2: MDHEN, SYDVKM. The V gene lost 5 bases and the J gene lost 0 bases, with 16 bases spanning the gap. The CDR3 nucleotides are TGTGCCAGCAGTCAAGGGGGGGGTGCGATGAACACTGAAGCTTTCTTT. This gives the protein CASSQGGGAMNTEAFF.

The chain uses TRBV5-4 and TRBJ2-3; D is ambiguous. CDR1 SGHNT and CDR2 YYREEE come from the germline V gene (reference sequence). Trimming removed 2 bases at V and 5 bases at J, with 9 bases between. The CDR3 consists of 13 residues. The CDR3: CASSFYTEDTQYF. CDR3 DNA: TGTGCCAGCAGCTTCTATACAGAAGATACGCAGTATTTT.

The chain uses TRBV29-1 and TRBJ2-6; D gene ambiguous. Germline loops: CDR1 SQVTM, CDR2 ANQGSEA. The length of the CDR3 is 14 residues. Deletions cut 6 bases from V and 0 bases from J, with 9 bases between. In nucleotides, the CDR3 is TGCAGCGTGAGACAATCCTCTGGGGCCAACGTCCTGACTTTC. This codes for CSVRQSSGANVLTF.

V and J are TRBV5-1 and TRBJ2-1; TRBD2 matches 8 bases. There are 15 residues in the CDR3. Germline V CDR1 and CDR2: SGHRS, YFSETQ. Losses at the gene ends were 0 bases for V and 9 bases for J; bases not matched to a gene: 8. The DNA of the CDR3 is TGCGCCAGCAGCTTGGTCGGCGGGGGGCTTCGTGAGCAGTTCTTC. Translation: CASSLVGGGLREQFF.

This clone was counted once. The rearrangement links TRBV19 to TRBJ2-1; TRBD2 matches at 15 bases. The germline V gene encodes CDR1 LNHDA and CDR2 SQIVND (reference sequence). The V gene end was trimmed by 3 bases and the J gene end by 7 bases; junction bases not matched to a gene: 4. The CDR3 runs to 16 residues. CDR3 coding DNA: TGTGCCAGTAGTATCCCCGGGACTAGCGGGAGGAATGAGCAGTTCTTC. Protein product: CASSIPGTSGRNEQFF.

The chain carries TRBV5-6 and TRBJ2-5; 10 nucleotides match TRBD2. The CDR3 runs 17 residues. Germline-derived CDR1 and CDR2 are SGHDT and YYEEEE. Losses at the gene ends were 4 bases for V and 4 bases for J; bases not matched to a gene: 13. This chain's CDR3 is CASSPRTSGGYRETQYF. The CDR3 bases are TGTGCCAGCAGCCCGCGGACTAGCGGCGGATATCGAGAGACCCAGTACTTC.